Sample share makes the clone carrying this T cell receptor delta chain large. The data belong to a study of delta chains in infants with herpesvirus infections. Overall study: Ugandan infants were followed prospectively from birth through primary CMV infection. A public fetal Vdelta1/Vgamma8 clonotype was sought in postnatally CMV-infected infants.

The V segment lost 3 bases and the J segment 4 bases; nucleotides outside the gene matches: 38. The germline gives CDR1 TSWWSYY, CDR2 QGS. The CDR3 length is 26 residues. Reverse transcription of PBMC RNA used primers specific for the gamma and delta chains. TCRdb reapplied CATT to the RT-PCR reads. This sample carries around 1,300 delta-chain clones, approximately 30% of them seen once, and the ten largest clones take approximately 9.8%. V gene TRDV1 combines with J gene TRDJ1; 10 bases fit TRDD3. The sequence was collected from a human donor who was a Ugandan infant, either HIV-exposed or HIV-unexposed (not recorded which). Source: peripheral blood, taken at time point 2 of longitudinal follow-up. The CDR3 sequence: CALGDTLLLYRSPDYYGAGGYDKLIF. As DNA, the CDR3 is TGTGCTCTTGGGGATACCCTTCTCCTATACCGGTCCCCCGATTATTATGGGGCTGGGGGATACGATAAACTCATCTTT.